The rows below give T cell receptor beta chains drawn from one sample of a study of cytotoxic CD8 clonotypes in ibrutinib-treated CLL. The method was immunoSEQ multiplex PCR; TCRdb's version includes in-frame clones alone and lacks a portion of them. The sample lists roughly 63,000 clones, roughly 57% occurring once. Sequencing was performed on PBMCs, taken after 12 months of ibrutinib treatment. The origin of the receptors is a human donor with chronic lymphocytic leukemia. CDR3s leave out the opening cysteine and the closing phenylalanine or tryptophan. Fields, in order: V gene, CDR3 protein.

TRBV19 | ASSALPTGRHHQPQH
TRBV5-1 | ASREGLAFNTDTQY
TRBV11-2 | ASHYRPTYEQY
TRBV28 | ATLPTGRIVYGYT
TRBV28 | ASGTGAF
TRBV7-8 | ASSLATNRGGGNTIY
TRBV29-1 | SVDGWGKAGGPNEQF
TRBV28 | ASSFFSGGLADTQY
TRBV5-1 | ASSLSGSSGANVLT
TRBV19 | ASSIENGGLSGELF
TRBV6-1 | ASRDRETQY
TRBV30 | AWNRPGTLGRQY
TRBV10-3 | AINTGLAGVNEQY
TRBV6-5 | ASSGTCRSYEQY
TRBV27 | ASGRGLHAYEQY
TRBV14 | ASSQGRTGTVAEAF
TRBV29-1 | SVPGPSADTQY
TRBV21-1 | ASSNGTSGKETQY
TRBV28 | ASSLVWGTGNTEAF
TRBV29-1 | SVAGTLPGELF
TRBV5-1 | ASSSGDSAYATNEKLF
TRBV5-1 | ASSLAQGSGYGYT
TRBV5-1 | ASTGGLAGPSTDTQY
TRBV11-2 | ASSAILAGMKTQY
TRBV6-1 | ASRRDGSSYNEQF
TRBV11-3 | ASSLGASGGGDTQY
TRBV27 | ASKGIDYGYT
TRBV6-6 | ASSYSQSYT
TRBV5-1 | ASGRGGDTQY
TRBV6-1 | ASSWTGRREKLF
TRBV19 | ASSIDLRAAGGPINEQF
TRBV9 | ASSVVPGTGLHTPYEQY
TRBV7-8 | ASSYRPQANYGYT
TRBV4-2 | ASSQDSSGFGTGELF
TRBV5-6 | ASSHSGRADTDTQY
TRBV13 | ASSLPERGEQY
TRBV5-1 | ASSPERGVLTHEQF
TRBV30 | AWSLGGGNYGYT
TRBV2 | AIGGASNTGELF
TRBV20-1 | SASFGYEQF
TRBV27 | ASRRGDARYGYT
TRBV7-2 | ASSLEVAGTEAF